The T cell receptor beta chain described here comes from a study of blood T cell repertoires in COVID-19. The CDR3 contains 12 residues. In germline, CDR1 is MDHEN, CDR2 SYDVKM. Trimming removed 6 bases from V and 5 bases from J, with 11 bases in between. Repertoires were generated with immunoSEQ multiplex PCR, while TCRdb's copy carries only in-frame clones and drops some. Among 450,000 to 500,000 clones listed, approximately 85% were seen once. This TCR was recovered from a human donor in a cohort sampled during active COVID-19. Sequenced sample: peripheral blood. The chain uses TRBV28 and TRBJ2-7; no firm D call. This chain's CDR3 is CASRSKNHEQYF. The CDR3 nucleotides are TGTGCCAGCAGGAGTAAAAATCACGAGCAGTACTTC.